This T cell receptor (beta chain) was captured by sequencing in a study of cytomegalovirus exposure and HLA in healthy donors. Overall study findings and caveats: A later analysis showed that HLA-associated TCR beta chains had undergone more clonal expansion than equally common others. Using the classifier, cytomegalovirus status was reportedly diagnosed with high specificity and sensitivity. Serostatus for CMV was the only available immune exposure information.

This CDR3 comprises 16 residues. CDR1 is ENHRY, CDR2 SYGVKD, per germline. V was trimmed by 4 bases and J by 0 bases, leaving 10 bases between them. Vbeta (60) and Jbeta (13) primers were used in the PCR. Sequencing was performed with immunoSEQ multiplex PCR; in TCRdb, only in-frame clones are kept and a portion is missing. The table records tens of thousands of clones, about three quarters of them present only once. By sample fraction, this clone is medium-sized. Antigen specificity is unknown. Sequences were obtained from PBMCs. V and J are TRBV10-3 and TRBJ2-6, with a tentative D call TRBD2 (6 bases). The source is a woman in her thirties or forties in good health and CMV-seropositive. In DNA form, the CDR3 reads TGTGCCATCAGTGCTGAGGAGGGCTCTGGGGCCAACGTCCTGACTTTC. Its translation: CAISAEEGSGANVLTF.